The rows below give T cell receptor beta chains drawn from one sample of a study of blood T cell repertoires in COVID-19. The repertoire was sequenced with immunoSEQ multiplex PCR; TCRdb's copy has only in-frame clones and lacks some. The table has 30,000 to 50,000 clones, 79% seen once. The sample comprised peripheral blood. The receptor source for this set is a man in his 70s with acute or convalescent COVID-19. Each CDR3 is given with its conserved first and last residue. The D gene is left open where the match is weak. Where a row states a size, it is once, few, many or the class of an expanded clone; other rows omit it.

TRBV4-3	few	NA	TRBJ1-1	TGCGCCAGCAGCCAAGACGGTGAAGCTTTCTTT	CASSQDGEAFF
TRBV7-3	NA	TRBD1	TRBJ2-2	TGTGCCAGCAGCACCGGGACAGGGGATGCCGGGGAGCTGTTTTTT	CASSTGTGDAGELFF
TRBV18	NA	TRBD1	TRBJ1-1	TGTGCCAGCTCACCACCCGGGACAGGGGAAACTGAAGCTTTCTTT	CASSPPGTGETEAFF
TRBV12-3/TRBV12-4	few	NA	TRBJ1-2	TGTGCCAGCAGATCAGGCCGTCATTATGGCTACACCTTC	CASRSGRHYGYTF
TRBV4-1	NA	TRBD1	TRBJ1-4	TGCGCCAGCAGCCAAAACCCGGGACAGCTTGAAAAACTGTTTTTT	CASSQNPGQLEKLFF
TRBV10-3	once	TRBD1	TRBJ1-2	TGTGCCATCAGTGAGCAGGGGGCGTGGGGCTACACCTTC	CAISEQGAWGYTF
TRBV15	NA	TRBD1	TRBJ1-5	TGTGCCACCAGCAGTCAGGGGGGTAGCAATCAGCCCCAGCATTTT	CATSSQGGSNQPQHF
TRBV7-2	NA	NA	TRBJ2-7	TGTGCCAGCAGCTTATATTCCAGCGAGTACGAGCAGTACTTC	CASSLYSSEYEQYF
TRBV28	NA	NA	TRBJ2-5	TGTGCCATCACTCGGTCGTCGGGGCAAGAGACCCAGTACTTC	CAITRSSGQETQYF
TRBV7-9	once	NA	TRBJ2-2	TGTGCCAGCAGTTTTAACAATCCCTCAGTCACCGGGGAGCTGTTTTTT	CASSFNNPSVTGELFF
TRBV5-1	few	TRBD1	TRBJ2-7	TGCGCCAGCAGCTCCAAGGGACAGGGGAGGTTATCCTACGAGCAGTACTTC	CASSSKGQGRLSYEQYF
TRBV2	NA	TRBD2	TRBJ2-1	TGTGCCAGCAGTGGGGGGACTAGCGGGACTCCCTTCTTC	CASSGGTSGTPFF
TRBV4-3	NA	NA	TRBJ2-7	TGCGCCAGCAGCCAAGATCAGAGGGCGGTCGAGCAGTACTTC	CASSQDQRAVEQYF
TRBV2	NA	NA	TRBJ1-4	TGTGCCAGCAGCCAAGACAGGCCGTTCTTGTTTTTT	CASSQDRPFLFF